The present entry profiles one T cell receptor beta chain with its context. Its antigen remains unknown. Participants who had HIV were, without exception, treated in the United States. The run of the v3.0 immunoSEQ assay was at survey level. What sequencing targeted per sample was about 35,000-55,000 T-cell genomes. Clones were read by immunoSEQ multiplex PCR, and TCRdb kept only the in-frame ones, dropping some. The data show about 35,000 clones, 65% to 80% seen once. This entry belongs to a study of long-term antiretroviral therapy in people with HIV. Study conclusions and caveats: Specimen acquisition occurred between the mid-2000s and the late 2010s, potentially under older ART regimens.

Trimming cost V 1 base and J 3 bases, with 13 bases left between them. The germline V gene has CDR1 LNHDA and CDR2 SQIVND (reference sequence). CDR3 length equals 15 residues. The TCR originated in a man in his fifties with HIV. The sample was unsorted PBMCs, taken 3 years after starting antiretroviral therapy. V gene TRBV19 combines with J gene TRBJ2-7; D is possibly TRBD2 (5 bases). In DNA, the CDR3 is TGTGCCAGTAGTATAGGTCCGGGATATGGCTACGAGCAGTACTTC. Amino acids: CASSIGPGYGYEQYF.